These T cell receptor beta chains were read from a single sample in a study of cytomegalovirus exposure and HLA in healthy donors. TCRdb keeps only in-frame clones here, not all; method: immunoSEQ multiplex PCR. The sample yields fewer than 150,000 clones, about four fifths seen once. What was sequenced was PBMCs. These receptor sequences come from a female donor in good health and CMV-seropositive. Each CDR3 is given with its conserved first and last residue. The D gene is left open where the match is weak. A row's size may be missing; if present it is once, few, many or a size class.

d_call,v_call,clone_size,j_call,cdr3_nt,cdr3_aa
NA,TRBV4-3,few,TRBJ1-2,TGCGCCAGCAGCCAAGATCCCAGGGGCTCTTTGGGCTACACCTTC,CASSQDPRGSLGYTF
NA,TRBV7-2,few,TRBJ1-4,TGTGCCAGCAGCTCCCGGGGGGCTAGCGAAAAACTGTTTTTT,CASSSRGASEKLFF
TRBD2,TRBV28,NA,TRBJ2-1,TGTGCCAGCAGTTTAGAGGTAGCGGGGGACAATGAGCAGTTCTTC,CASSLEVAGDNEQFF
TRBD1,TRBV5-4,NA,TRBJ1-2,TGTGCCAGCAGCCCAGGGGGAAACTATGGCTACACCTTC,CASSPGGNYGYTF
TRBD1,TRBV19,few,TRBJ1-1,TGTGCCAGTAGTCCCAGGACAGGGGGCACTGAAGCTTTCTTT,CASSPRTGGTEAFF
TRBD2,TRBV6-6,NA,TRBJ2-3,TGTGCCAGCAGTTACGCGGTGGCGGGGGGGAAGAATACGCAGTATTTT,CASSYAVAGGKNTQYF
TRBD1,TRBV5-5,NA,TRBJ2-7,TGTGCCAGCGGTCCGGGACAGGGTTCGTACGAGCAGTACTTC,CASGPGQGSYEQYF
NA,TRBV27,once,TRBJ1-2,TGTGCCAGCAGTCTCGACACTCAAGCCGGCTACACCTTC,CASSLDTQAGYTF
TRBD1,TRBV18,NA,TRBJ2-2,TGTGCCAGCTCGCTACAGGGGTCGGCCGGGGAGCTGTTTTTT,CASSLQGSAGELFF
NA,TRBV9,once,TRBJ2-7,TGTGCCAGCAGCGTAACAGGGTCGGCCTACGAGCAGTACTTC,CASSVTGSAYEQYF
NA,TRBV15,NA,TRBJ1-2,TGTGCCACCAGCACGGACCTCAAGTCGGGGGGCTACACCTTC,CATSTDLKSGGYTF
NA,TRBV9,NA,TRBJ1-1,TGTGCCAGCAGCCCCGGGAGCAGCGCTCCGAACACTGAAGCTTTCTTT,CASSPGSSAPNTEAFF
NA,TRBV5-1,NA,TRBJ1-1,TGCGCCAGCAGCTTAGGGGGAATAAACACTGAAGCTTTCTTT,CASSLGGINTEAFF
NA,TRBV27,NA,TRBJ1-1,TGTGCCAGCAAAACCGGGAACACTGAAGCTTTCTTT,CASKTGNTEAFF
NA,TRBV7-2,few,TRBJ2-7,TGTGCCAGCAGCTTGAGGGGGTTTCCAAGCTCCTACGAGCAGTACTTC,CASSLRGFPSSYEQYF
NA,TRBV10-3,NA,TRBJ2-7,TGTGCCATCAGTGCAGACAGGTACGGGACCTACGAGCAGTACTTC,CAISADRYGTYEQYF
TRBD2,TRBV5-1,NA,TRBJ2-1,TGCGCCAGCAGCTTGGGTGGGGGGGGCTCCTACAATGAGCAGTTCTTC,CASSLGGGGSYNEQFF
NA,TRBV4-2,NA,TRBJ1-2,TGTGCCAGCAGCCAAGACGCAGGGATTAGCTATGGCTACACCTTC,CASSQDAGISYGYTF
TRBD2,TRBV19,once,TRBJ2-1,TGTGCCAGTAGCCCAATAGCGGGGTACTACAATGAGCAGTTCTTC,CASSPIAGYYNEQFF
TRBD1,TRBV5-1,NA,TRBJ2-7,TGCGCCAGCAGCTTGGGACAGGGCCGACGGGAGCAGTACTTC,CASSLGQGRREQYF
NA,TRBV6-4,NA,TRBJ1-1,TGTGCCAGCAGCCGGGACATCCAGCACACTGAAGCTTTCTTT,CASSRDIQHTEAFF
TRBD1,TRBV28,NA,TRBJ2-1,TGTGCCAGCAACCTTCCGGGACAGGGACCCTACAATGAGCAGTTCTTC,CASNLPGQGPYNEQFF
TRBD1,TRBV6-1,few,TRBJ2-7,TGTGCCAGCAGTGAAGGTACAGGGGGCTTCTACGAGCAGTACTTC,CASSEGTGGFYEQYF
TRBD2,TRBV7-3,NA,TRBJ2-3,TGTGCCAGCAGCCCAAAGGCTACTAGCGGGGGCCTCCCAGATACGCAGTATTTT,CASSPKATSGGLPDTQYF
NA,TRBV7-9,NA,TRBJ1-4,TGTGCCAGCAGCTTATCCGGCGAGGGTGAAAAACTGTTTTTT,CASSLSGEGEKLFF
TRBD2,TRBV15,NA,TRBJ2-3,TGTGCCACCAGCAGACCCCGGGGTAGCGGGGGACTCACAGATACGCAGTATTTT,CATSRPRGSGGLTDTQYF
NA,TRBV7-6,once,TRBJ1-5,TGTGCCAGCAGCTTAGGCACAAATCAGCCCCAGCATTTT,CASSLGTNQPQHF
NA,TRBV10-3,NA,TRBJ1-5,TGTGCCACTAGTGAGCGGGGGGTTGGGCAGCCCCAGCATTTT,CATSERGVGQPQHF
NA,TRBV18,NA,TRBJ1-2,TGTGCCAGCTCACGTGGTTCCTTACTAGCTAACTATGGCTACACCTTC,CASSRGSLLANYGYTF
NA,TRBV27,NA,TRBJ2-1,TGTGCCAGCAGTGCGGCCGGGACTCTCTCCAATGAGCAGTTCTTC,CASSAAGTLSNEQFF
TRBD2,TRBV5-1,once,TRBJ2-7,TGCGCCAGCAGCTTGGAGCGGGGGGCCGGGTACGAGCAGTACTTC,CASSLERGAGYEQYF
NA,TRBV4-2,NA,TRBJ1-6,TGTGCCAGCAGCCAAGAGGGGCAGTATAATTCACCCCTCCACTTT,CASSQEGQYNSPLHF
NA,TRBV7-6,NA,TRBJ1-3,TGTGCCAGCAGCCCCCTGGAGGGGAATTATGGAAACACCATATATTTT,CASSPLEGNYGNTIYF
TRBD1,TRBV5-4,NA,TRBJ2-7,TGTGCCAGCAGCCCCCCCGGGACAGGAGCCTACGAGCAGTACTTC,CASSPPGTGAYEQYF
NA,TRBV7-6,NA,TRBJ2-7,TGTGCCAGCAGCCCATGGCATCTCAGCTACGAGCAGTACTTC,CASSPWHLSYEQYF
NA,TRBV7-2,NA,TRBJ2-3,TGTGCCAGCAGCGGGGGGACCTCAGATACGCAGTATTTT,CASSGGTSDTQYF
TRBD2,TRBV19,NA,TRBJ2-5,TGTGCCAGTAGTTCCGGGAGGCAAGAGACCCAGTACTTC,CASSSGRQETQYF
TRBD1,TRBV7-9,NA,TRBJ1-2,TGTGCCAGCACCAGGGGGGCTGTAAGCTACACCTTC,CASTRGAVSYTF
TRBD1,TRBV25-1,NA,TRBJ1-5,TGTGCCAGCAGTGTGGACAGGGTGGGCCAGCCCCAGCATTTT,CASSVDRVGQPQHF
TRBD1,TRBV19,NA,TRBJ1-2,TGTGCCAGTAGTATTCGGACAGGGGGCTTTGGCTACACCTTC,CASSIRTGGFGYTF
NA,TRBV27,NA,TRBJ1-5,TGTGCCAGCAGTTTCACAGGGCTCAATCAGCCCCAGCATTTT,CASSFTGLNQPQHF
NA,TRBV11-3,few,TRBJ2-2,TGTGCCAGCAGCTCTTCCGGGACTTCGAACACCGGGGAGCTGTTTTTT,CASSSSGTSNTGELFF
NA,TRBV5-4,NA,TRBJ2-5,TGTGCCAGCAGTTTCCGGGACACAGGGTCGGAGACCCAGTACTTC,CASSFRDTGSETQYF
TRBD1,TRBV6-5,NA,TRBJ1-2,TGTGCCAGCAGTTTTCGGACAGGGAGGGATGGCTACACCTTC,CASSFRTGRDGYTF
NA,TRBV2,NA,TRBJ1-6,TGTGCCAGCAGGGAACGGAGCTCCTATAATTCACCCCTCCACTTT,CASRERSSYNSPLHF
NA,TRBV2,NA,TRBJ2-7,TGTGCCAGCATTAGGCAGGGGCCACCCTACGAGCAGTACTTC,CASIRQGPPYEQYF
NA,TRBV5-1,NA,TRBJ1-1,TGCGCCAGCAGCGCGGACAGAAACACTGAAGCTTTCTTT,CASSADRNTEAFF
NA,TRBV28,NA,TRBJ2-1,TGTGCCAGCAGTCCGACAGAGAACAATGAGCAGTTCTTC,CASSPTENNEQFF
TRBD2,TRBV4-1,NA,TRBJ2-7,TGCGCCAGCAGCCAAGATGGCAGCGGGGGCTACGAGCAGTACTTC,CASSQDGSGGYEQYF
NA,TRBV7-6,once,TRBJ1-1,TGTGCCAGCAGCCCAGACATCCGCGCTGAAGCTTTCTTT,CASSPDIRAEAFF
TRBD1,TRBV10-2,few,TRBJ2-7,TGCGCCAGCCTAGACTCCGAACAGGGGATCCACCCCTACGAGCAGTACTTC,CASLDSEQGIHPYEQYF
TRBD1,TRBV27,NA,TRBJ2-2,TGTGCCAGCAGTAGGCGGGTGACAGGGACCAACACCGGGGAGCTGTTTTTT,CASSRRVTGTNTGELFF
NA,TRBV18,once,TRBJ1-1,TGTGCCAGCTCAGTTTCCAGATCCGAAGCTTTCTTT,CASSVSRSEAFF
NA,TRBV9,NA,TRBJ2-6,TGTGCCAGCAGCCCCGCCACGGGTGGGGCCAACGTCCTGACTTTC,CASSPATGGANVLTF
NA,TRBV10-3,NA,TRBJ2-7,TGTGCCATCAGCGCGGGGGACACCTACTACGAGCAGTACTTC,CAISAGDTYYEQYF
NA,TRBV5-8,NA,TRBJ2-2,TGTGCCAGCAGCTGGATGAGGGACACCGGGGAGCTGTTTTTT,CASSWMRDTGELFF
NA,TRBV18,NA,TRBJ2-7,TGTGCCAGCTCACCATACAGGCTTCCCAACGAGCAGTACTTC,CASSPYRLPNEQYF
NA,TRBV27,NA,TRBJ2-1,TGTGCCAGCAGTTTATCCTCGGTCCTATACTACAATGAGCAGTTCTTC,CASSLSSVLYYNEQFF
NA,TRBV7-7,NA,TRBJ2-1,TGTGCCAGCAGCAAGGGGGACATTGGTGAGCAGTTCTTC,CASSKGDIGEQFF